Each of the 7 T cell receptor beta chains below was sequenced from the same sample in a study of blood T cells in healthy people across ages. A second PCR of about 7 to 11 cycles used a sample-barcoded 5' primer and a J-beta primer mix. TCRdb reanalysed the 5' RACE reads using MiXCR and keeps one entry per CDR3 protein. The sample comprises hundreds of thousands of distinct CDR3 sequences, less than 40% of which are singletons, and 15% to 19% rests with the top ten. Input material: blood. The receptors shown here come from a woman of 80 years or more in good health.

The sample holds many counts of this clonotype. The CDR3 coding sequence is TGCAGTGCTACACAAAGACAGTCGGCAGGCAATCAGCCCCAGCATTTT. It codes for CSATQRQSAGNQPQHF. The chain has TRBV20-1 and TRBJ1-5, with D maybe TRBD1 (5 bases). Germline V gene lookup returns CDR1 DFQATT and CDR2 SNEGSKA (reference sequence). The CDR3 length is 16 residues. V dropped 4 bases and J dropped 2 bases, with 18 bases sitting between them.

As for this clonotype: One base away lies a much larger clone, so this may be a sequencing read error. The rearrangement links TRBV4-3 to TRBJ2-7; D is undetermined. With 0 bases removed from V and 7 bases from J, the gap between germline ends came to 16 bases. Looked up from germline, CDR1 is LGHNA and CDR2 is YSLEER. The CDR3 runs to 15 residues. CDR3 sequence (DNA): TGCGCCAGCAGCCAAGAGGCCAATTCTGTCAATGAGCAGTACTTC. It yields the protein CASSQEANSVNEQYF.

This clonotype was detected only a few times. The V call is TRBV5-1, the J call TRBJ1-4; TRBD1 aligns across 7 bases. Germline V gives CDR1 SGHRS, CDR2 YFSETQ. The CDR3 covers 14 residues. V lost 3 bases to trimming and J lost 7 bases; unmatched junction nucleotides: 6. The chain's CDR3 is CASSSTGWGEKLFF. The CDR3 coding sequence is TGCGCCAGCAGCTCGACAGGGTGGGGTGAAAAACTGTTTTTT.

CDR3 loop: CASRVNRANYGYTF. The CDR3, as DNA: TGTGCCAGCAGGGTAAACAGGGCTAACTATGGCTACACCTTC. The rearrangement links TRBV2 to TRBJ1-2, with D maybe TRBD1 (6 bases). Germline assignment: CDR1 SNHLY and CDR2 FYNNEI. CDR3 size: 14 residues. V was clipped by 6 bases and J by 0 bases, with 11 bases between them.

This clonotype came up a few times. The V call is TRBV20-1, the J call TRBJ1-2; D unresolved. This CDR3 is built from 14 residues. V was pared by 6 bases and J by 0 bases, with 14 bases between. From germline, CDR1 is DFQATT and CDR2 SNEGSKA (reference sequence). CDR3 bases: TGCAGTGCCCCGAAGATTAGGACTAACTATGGCTACACCTTC. Residues: CSAPKIRTNYGYTF.

In its sample, this clonotype was seen many times. The rearrangement links TRBV20-1 to TRBJ2-4, with TRBD1 matching 7 bases. Germline V gene data show CDR1 as DFQATT and CDR2 as SNEGSKA (reference sequence). J gave up 2 bases and V 3 bases, and 7 bases lay outside the gene matches. The CDR3 runs 15 residues. CDR3 bases: TGCAGTGCTAGGGAACAGGGGATAACCAAAAACATTCAGTACTTC. Amino acid sequence: CSAREQGITKNIQYF.

This clonotype was seen a handful of times. This may come from a read error, since a much larger clone is one base off. DNA of the CDR3: TGCAGCGTTGAAGATGGGACAGGGGGCCCCTACGAGCGGTACTTC. Translating gives CSVEDGTGGPYERYF. This chain joins TRBV29-1 and TRBJ2-7; 12 positions match TRBD1. The CDR3 runs 15 residues. CDR1 is SQVTM and CDR2 is ANQGSEA in the germline V gene.